In this sample, the clone carrying this T cell receptor beta chain turned up many times. Its antigen remains unidentified. Trimming pared 6 bases from V and 2 bases from J, leaving 5 bases between. Looked up from germline, CDR1 is SGHRS and CDR2 is YFSETQ. This CDR3 region has 11 residues. RNA transcripts yielded amplified TCR beta CDR3 regions. A first-round RT-PCR of the TCR CDR3 used the HTBI primer set. Each CDR3 protein is one row after TCRdb ran MiXCR on the multiplex PCR reads. The table lists around 260,000 distinct CDR3 sequences, less than 30% of them singletons. The sample belongs to a study of T cells in Graves' hyperthyroidism and ophthalmopathy. General study findings and limits: Ophthalmopathy was model-predicted a median roughly 6.2 months pre-onset.

Sequences were obtained from blood. The chain has TRBV5-1 and TRBJ2-5; D ambiguous. The sequence was collected from a middle-aged man with Graves' hyperthyroidism that later progressed to Graves' ophthalmopathy. The CDR3 DNA reads TGCGCCAGCAAAGGGCAAGAGACCCAGTACTTC. Translation: CASKGQETQYF.